This TCR beta chain was retrieved from a study of radiation and T cells in renal cell carcinoma (dated by TCRdb to 2018 to 2020). For context, the study as a whole: A total of some 55 samples underwent TCR beta sequencing, made up of roughly 26 tumors and roughly 27 peripheral blood samples. Across all 50 or so samples, several million unique CDR3 nucleotide sequences, encoding 2,658,974 unique CDR3 amino acid sequences, were identified.

Taken with the paper, the label for time point translates to: tumor resected at nephrectomy. The treatment or condition label for this specimen denotes: treatment-naive control, cytoreductive nephrectomy. The control tumors were taken from treatment-naive renal cell carcinoma patients who had cytoreductive nephrectomy with no earlier radiation. Every patient's renal cell carcinoma showed clear cell pathology. The control tumors used for TCR sequencing were from several females and over nine males, were resected between about 2011 and 2014, and had a median patient age of approximately 57 years (range about 35 to 90). Tumor processing involved mechanical dissociation, digestion with collagenase/hyaluronidase at 37 degrees C, handling in gentleMACS C tubes, and storage in liquid nitrogen. The QIAamp DNA Blood Mini Kit (Qiagen) was used to prepare genomic DNA for TCR sequencing. The analyses included just those samples that passed every quality control check.

TCR beta libraries were generated from genomic DNA with the immunoSEQ kit, following the manufacturer's recommendations. To prepare the libraries, a first multiplex PCR with proprietary primers was run, followed by a second PCR that added unique barcodes, and a bead cleanup was done after each round. Each sample batch included a kit-provided positive control reaction and a negative control reaction. The final libraries underwent checking on an Agilent 4200 TapeStation D1000 ScreenTape, volumetric pooling, and quantification by qPCR. Sequencing was performed on an Illumina NextSeq500 using a MidOutput 150-cycle cartridge, with 156 Read1 cycles, 15 Index1 cycles, and the kit custom primers. The pooled library was loaded at around 1 pM with approximately 20% PhiX control spiked in. The authors processed their data as follows. Vendor-processed data were analyzed in R, with a clonotype defined as all T cells sharing the same CDR3 nucleotide sequence. In the clone abundance analyses, frequencies were normalized to the 10,000 most abundant clones in each sample. Public T cell clones, averaging fewer than five per sample, were removed before analysis. Dominant motifs were analyzed with ImmunoMap using the PAM10 matrix, a gap penalty of 30, and a homology threshold of 0.3, and motifs with a cumulative frequency of at least 0.01 were considered dominant. Held by TCRdb, this immuneACCESS table contains in-frame sequences only and omits some clones. Under half of the omission traces to an unresolved V gene where checked; the cause of the rest is unknown. V and J calls plus clone size are reproduced from that table; the DNA served to infer D and trimming. This sample has approximately 15,000 clones in its table, and about 53% of those were observed once. Of the sample, about 8.9% is held by the ten largest clones.

Study-wide conclusions, independent of this receptor: Only small tumor regions of 0.95 to 1 g were available, so intratumoral heterogeneity was not captured. The single-armed trial design could not address effects of radiation dose or scheduling on the TCR repertoire. Compared with controls, irradiated tumors had higher TCR clonality, as the top 100 clonotypes made up an average of approximately 54% of the repertoire, versus approximately 45% in nephrectomy-only tumors. Compared with control tumors, irradiated tumors had a greater number of dominant CDR3 motifs, and these motifs made up a bigger portion of the repertoire.

Its CDR3 holds 14 amino acids, cysteine through phenylalanine. Solely the CDR3 DNA is kept, with 42 bases framed from the first base. The germline V gene specifies MNHNS as CDR1 and SASEGT as CDR2. The V end loses 4 bases and the J end loses 7 bases, and a stretch of 17 bases separates them. A note on this clone: Its antigen remains unidentified. Base-call qualities are not available, and no considerably larger clone is one nucleotide away.

This clonotype was obtained from a man between 40 and 49 years old with renal cell carcinoma. The V and J segments used are TRBV6-1 and TRBJ2-7; the D gene is tentatively TRBD1 or TRBD2, each matching 5 bases. The material was tumor tissue, obtained from a patient whose treatment was nephrectomy without radiotherapy. The sequenced DNA is TGTGCCAGCAGTGGAAGGCAGGGACGTAGGGAGCAGTACTTC. This encodes CASSGRQGRREQYF.